This T cell receptor beta chain was sequenced for a study of neurological immune-mediated disorders. TCRdb passed the 5' RACE reads through MiXCR, listing each CDR3 protein once. The sample yields about 120,000 distinct CDR3 sequences, 3% to 3.5% seen once. The unsorted libraries were generated from a total of 2 million PBMCs, which had been stored in RNAlater at -80 C. Germline V CDR1 and CDR2: DFQATT, SNEGSKA (reference sequence). The CDR3 is made up of 14 amino acids. The V and J ends lost 0 bases and 4 bases respectively, with 13 bases between them. Sequencing was carried out using PBMCs. This clonotype originated in a woman aged 25 to 39 with multiple sclerosis. The chain employs TRBV20-1 and TRBJ2-7, with D tentatively TRBD1 or TRBD2 (5 bases each). CDR3 coding DNA: TGCAGTGCTAGAGAGAGGGGACGGCAGTACGAGCAGTACTTC. It codes for CSARERGRQYEQYF.